This T cell receptor beta chain was captured in a study of T-cell memory formation after mild COVID-19. Study-level background: Most TCR clusters belonged to a single donor.

The TCR alpha and TCR beta cDNA libraries, bearing sample barcodes and UMIs, were generated by 5'RACE using constant-segment primers. From the 5' RACE reads, TCRdb called clonotypes with MiXCR, one entry per CDR3 protein. The sample holds about 100,000 distinct CDR3 sequences, more than 9.5% seen once. This clonotype was seen only a few times. This CDR3 is 14 amino acids long. The V end lost 7 bases, the J end lost 7 bases, and 16 bases lay between the germline ends. CDR1 and CDR2 from the germline V gene are MNHNS and SASEGT. This clonotype originated in a man aged 18 to 35 who had mild COVID-19 (a few samples of this study predate the infection). Cell type and time point are not known. The chain is built from TRBV6-1 and TRBJ2-2; the D gene is possibly TRBD2 (6 bases). Sequenced input: PBMCs or a T cell subset sorted from them (not recorded which). DNA for the CDR3: TGTGCCAGCAAAAGTCCTGGACTAATCGGGGAGCTGTTTTTT. Its protein product is CASKSPGLIGELFF.